This entry concerns a single TCR beta chain. Its antigen is not known. This entry comes from a study of regulatory and conventional T cells in RAG deficiency. The CDR3 sequence is 13 residues long. Trimming took off 6 bases at V and 0 bases at J, with 6 bases between the two ends. CDR1 is MNHEY and CDR2 is SVGAGI in the germline V gene. Study results and limitations: Control T-cell subsets had markedly higher Shannon entropy and lower Simpson indices than RAG-deficient patients. Shorter CDR3s in all patient subsets; >75% Treg-Tconv overlap in Omenn. Treg unique TCR beta sequences were approximately 100-fold fewer in Omenn syndrome and CID/AS patients than controls. Sorted Omenn CD25-high CD127-low cells may not be bona fide Tregs.

Sequencing was performed with immunoSEQ multiplex PCR; in TCRdb, only in-frame clones are kept and a portion is missing. The table has more than 30,000 clones, 70% to 90% seen once. These data also formed part of another study, on regulatory T cells. That source notes: Amplification used 52 TRBV primers and 13 TRBJ primers.

The chain couples TRBV6-5 to TRBJ1-5, with D tentatively TRBD1 (5 bases). Material for sequencing was CD8+ T cells sorted from blood. This TCR derives from a human donor in good health. The CDR3 nucleotides read TGTGCCAGCAGGGGGCCTAGCAATCAGCCCCAGCATTTT. Protein sequence: CASRGPSNQPQHF.